The 2 T cell receptor beta chains listed next were all sequenced from one sample in a study of shared T cell receptors in the human thymus. Repertoires were generated with immunoSEQ multiplex PCR, while TCRdb's copy carries only in-frame clones and drops some. Of approximately 400,000 clones detected, 95% appear once; the ten largest clones hold 0.015% to 0.025%. Sequencing was done on a sample of thymocytes. The receptors shown here come from a human donor.

The chain carries TRBV18 and TRBJ1-2; possibly TRBD1 for D (6 bases). Germline CDR1 KGHSH, CDR2 LQKENI. There are 15 residues in the CDR3. V was clipped by 6 bases and J by 4 bases, with 18 bases between them. DNA of the CDR3: TGTGCCAGCTCTCAATCGGACAGAACCTCCTATGGCTACACCTTC. It specifies CASSQSDRTSYGYTF.

The genes are TRBV28 and TRBJ1-1, with no clear D. Germline CDR1 MDHEN, CDR2 SYDVKM. The CDR3 is made up of 12 amino acids. Trimming removed 11 bases from V and 0 bases from J, with 10 bases in between. The DNA of the CDR3 is TGTGCCTCCCTAAATATGAACACTGAAGCTTTCTTT. It yields the protein CASLNMNTEAFF.